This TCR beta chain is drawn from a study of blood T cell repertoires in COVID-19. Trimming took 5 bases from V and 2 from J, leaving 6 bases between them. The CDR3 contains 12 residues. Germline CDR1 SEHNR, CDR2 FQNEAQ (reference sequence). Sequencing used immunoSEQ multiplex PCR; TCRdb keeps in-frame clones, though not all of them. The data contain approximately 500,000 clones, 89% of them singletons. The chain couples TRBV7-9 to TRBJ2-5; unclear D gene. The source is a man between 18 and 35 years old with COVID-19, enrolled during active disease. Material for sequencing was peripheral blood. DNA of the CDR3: TGTGCCAGCAGCCCTAATCAAGAGACCCAGTACTTC. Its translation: CASSPNQETQYF.